The next 4 T cell receptor beta chains were all read from a single sample in a study of cytomegalovirus exposure and HLA in healthy donors. Primers: 60 Vbeta forward and 13 Jbeta reverse. Assay used: immunoSEQ multiplex PCR; TCRdb lists only in-frame clones, some missing. Of 190,000 or so clones detected, around four fifths appear once; the ten largest clones hold 6.5%. Sequencing was carried out using PBMCs. These receptors came from a woman aged 50 to 60 in good health and CMV-seropositive.

The chain combines TRBV10-3 with TRBJ1-1, with 7 nucleotides matching TRBD1. CDR3 size: 14 residues. Per the germline V gene, CDR1 is ENHRY and CDR2 is SYGVKD. Trimming removed 5 bases from V and 5 bases from J; junction bases left unmatched: 8. DNA for the CDR3: TGTGCCATCAGTCCACGGGACAGTGGAACTGAAGCTTTCTTT. Translating it yields CAISPRDSGTEAFF.

The chain employs TRBV4-1 and TRBJ1-5; maybe TRBD1 (5 bases). The CDR3 consists of 14 residues. V was pared by 5 bases and J by 1 base, with 9 bases between. Germline CDR1 reads MGHRA; CDR2 reads YSYEKL. CDR3: CASSSPGSNQPQHF. The CDR3 bases are TGCGCCAGCAGCTCCCCAGGGAGCAATCAGCCCCAGCATTTT.

V is TRBV11-2 and J is TRBJ2-7; 7 nucleotides line up with TRBD1. This CDR3 has 16 amino acids. V gave up 0 bases and J gave up 3 bases; unmatched junction bases: 8. Germline CDR1 SGHAT, CDR2 FQNNGV. In nucleotides, the CDR3 is TGTGCCAGCAGCTTAGATCGTGTGACAGGGTTCTACGAGCAGTACTTC. Translation gives CASSLDRVTGFYEQYF. Filled out from reference TRBV11-2 and TRBJ2-7, the complete variable domain reads EAGVAQSPRYKIIEKRQSVAFWCNPISGHATLYWYQQILGQGPKLLIQFQNNGVVDDSQLPKDRFSAERLKGVDSTLKIQPAKLEDSAVYLCASSLDRVTGFYEQYFGPGTRLTVT.

V usage is TRBV10-1 and J usage is TRBJ2-1; 7 nucleotides line up with TRBD1. The germline gives CDR1 WNHNN, CDR2 SYGVQD (reference sequence). This CDR3 has 14 residues. Unmatched junction bases numbered 8, after V lost 6 bases and J lost 6 bases. The CDR3 protein is CASSPDRTGNEQFF. CDR3 bases: TGCGCCAGCAGCCCCGACAGGACAGGCAATGAGCAGTTCTTC.